Following are 6 T cell receptor beta chains from one sample sequenced in a study of shared T cell receptors in the human thymus. Method: immunoSEQ multiplex PCR; TCRdb's copy keeps in-frame clones and lacks some. Of about 660,000 clones in the sample, more than 75% were seen once. This sample was shared with a second study, whose subject was human thymus T cells.

The sample taken for sequencing was thymocytes. These receptors all come from a boy younger than two with a congenital heart defect.

The chain couples TRBV4-3 to TRBJ2-7; D call uncertain. This CDR3 comprises 14 residues. V was shortened by 5 bases and J by 7 bases, with 18 bases between the two germline ends. Germline CDR1 is LGHNA and CDR2 is YSLEER. In nucleotides, the CDR3 is TGCGCCAGCAGCTCTCAGGTATCAGTTTTGGAGCAGTACTTC. The encoded protein is CASSSQVSVLEQYF.

This clone was counted between two and nine times. The chain employs TRBV28 and TRBJ1-4, with D tentatively TRBD1 (6 bases). CDR1 and CDR2 from the germline V gene are MDHEN and SYDVKM. The CDR3 runs to 14 residues. Trimming removed 5 bases at V and 7 bases at J, with 14 bases between. The CDR3: CASSPQGGGEKLFF. The CDR3 region has the DNA TGTGCCAGCAGTCCACAGGGAGGGGGTGAAAAACTGTTTTTT.

The chain links TRBV5-1 to TRBJ2-3; a possible D gene is TRBD1 (5 bases). Trimming took off 4 bases at V and 2 bases at J, with 11 bases between the two ends. CDR3 length: 14 amino acids. CDR1 and CDR2 from the germline V gene are SGHRS and YFSETQ. CDR3 bases: TGCGCCAGCAGCCCTCAGGGCCTCACAGATACGCAGTATTTT. It codes for CASSPQGLTDTQYF.

V and J are TRBV30 and TRBJ1-1, with a possible D match to TRBD1 (5 bases). The length of the CDR3 is 18 residues. Deletions cut 0 bases from V and 3 bases from J, with 23 bases between. CDR1 is GTSNPN and CDR2 is SVGIG in the germline V gene (reference sequence). CDR3 bases: TGTGCCTGGAGTGTACGGGGGGGAGACCCCTCCGGGTACACTGAAGCTTTCTTT. It encodes CAWSVRGGDPSGYTEAFF. Looking up the rest from reference TRBV30 and TRBJ1-1 gives the full variable domain: SQTIHQWPATLVQPVGSPLSLECTVEGTSNPNLYWYRQAAGRGLQLLFYSVGIGQISSEVPQNLSASRPQDRQFILSSKKLLLSDSGFYLCAWSVRGGDPSGYTEAFFGQGTRLTVV.

The chain employs TRBV27 and TRBJ2-3, with 13 bases aligning to TRBD2. Germline CDR1 and CDR2: MNHEY and SMNVEV (reference sequence). The CDR3 sequence is 18 residues long. Trimming removed 1 base from V and 2 bases from J; junction bases left unmatched: 6. As DNA, the CDR3 is TGTGCCAGCAGTTTATTACTAGCGGGGGGGCGGGTCACAGATACGCAGTATTTT. Translating gives CASSLLLAGGRVTDTQYF.

The J gene is TRBJ1-5, the V gene TRBV28, with 7 bases lining up with TRBD1. The CDR3 is 17 amino acids. Germline V gene lookup returns CDR1 MDHEN and CDR2 SYDVKM. With V trimmed by 1 base and J by 3 bases, 9 bases remained unmatched. The CDR3 protein is CASSLSGTVKHNQPQHF. The CDR3, as DNA: TGTGCCAGCAGTTTATCCGGGACAGTAAAGCACAATCAGCCCCAGCATTTT. Full variable domain (outside the CDR3, taken from reference TRBV28 and TRBJ1-5): DVKVTQSSRYLVKRTGEKVFLECVQDMDHENMFWYRQDPGLGLRLIYFSYDVKMKEKGDIPEGYSVSREKKERFSLILESASTNQTSMYLCASSLSGTVKHNQPQHFGDGTRLSIL.